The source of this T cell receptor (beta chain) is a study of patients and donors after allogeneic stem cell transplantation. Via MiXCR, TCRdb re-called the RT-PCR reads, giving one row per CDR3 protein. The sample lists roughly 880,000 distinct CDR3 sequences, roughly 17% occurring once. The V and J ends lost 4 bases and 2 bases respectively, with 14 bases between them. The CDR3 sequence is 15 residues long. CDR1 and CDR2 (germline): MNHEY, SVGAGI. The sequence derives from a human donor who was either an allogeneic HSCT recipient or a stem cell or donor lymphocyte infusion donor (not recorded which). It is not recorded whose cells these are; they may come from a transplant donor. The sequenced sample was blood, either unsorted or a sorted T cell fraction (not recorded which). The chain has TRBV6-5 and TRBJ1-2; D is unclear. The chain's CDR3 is CASSSPRTANYGYTF. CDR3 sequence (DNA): TGTGCCAGCAGTTCGCCTCGGACGGCCAACTATGGCTACACCTTC.